Here is one T cell receptor beta chain with its context. This sample is drawn from a study of blood T cell repertoires in COVID-19. Study background: The analysed material was cDNA or gDNA that came from T cells, B-cell-depleted T cells, or PBMCs.

The method was immunoSEQ multiplex PCR; TCRdb's version includes in-frame clones alone and lacks a portion of them. The sample has some 320,000 clones; 85% are singletons. With 3 bases removed from V and 5 bases from J, the gap between germline ends came to 11 bases. The CDR3 consists of 13 residues. Germline V gene data show CDR1 as LNHDA and CDR2 as SQIVND (reference sequence). Recruitment covered about 25 US areas and drew participants whose ages spanned roughly 18 to 100 years. It was within 2 weeks before study entry that exposed participants met a COVID-19 case. This receptor was identified in a woman under 40 who had been exposed to COVID-19. The gene calls are TRBV19 and TRBJ2-7, with D tentatively TRBD1 (6 bases). The sample was PBMCs or T cells enriched from blood (not recorded which). The CDR3 sequence is CASSIDRSHEQYF. CDR3 coding DNA: TGTGCCAGTAGTATCGACAGGTCCCACGAGCAGTACTTC. The entire variable domain, with the rest obtained from reference TRBV19 and TRBJ2-7, is as follows: DGGITQSPKYLFRKEGQNVTLSCEQNLNHDAMYWYRQDPGQGLRLIYYSQIVNDFQKGDIAEGYSVSREKKESFPLTVTSAQKNPTAFYLCASSIDRSHEQYFGPGTRLTVT.